This T cell receptor (beta chain) appears in the sequencing data of a study of T cell responses to AZD1222 COVID-19 vaccine. Study results and limitations: Reports say nearly half of spike-specific TCRs go after unmutated variant regions. Donors in the cohort were predominantly white British and more often female, and clonal diversity was possibly underestimated. Seropositive AZD1222 recipients at baseline numbered only 5 or 6.

Profiling relied on immunoSEQ multiplex PCR, and the TCRdb table lists in-frame clones only, not all of them. The data hold over 50,000 clones, with 89% observed a single time. Points on this clone: The antigen remains undetermined.

Germline V gene data show CDR1 as SGHRS and CDR2 as YFSETQ. The CDR3 loop spans 15 amino acids. Trimming took off 0 bases at V and 4 bases at J, with 10 bases between the two ends. The TCR comes from an adult who received the AZD1222 COVID-19 vaccine. Here the sequenced sample was peripheral blood, taken 28 days after the second AZD1222 dose. The V call is TRBV5-1, the J call TRBJ1-4; no firm D call. CDR3 in amino acids: CASSLARQLNEKLFF. DNA for the CDR3: TGCGCCAGCAGCTTGGCCAGGCAGCTTAATGAAAAACTGTTTTTT.